This TCR beta chain was profiled in a study of T-cell memory formation after mild COVID-19. The wider study: TCR clusters showed largely donor specificity. Points from the study as a whole: There was no confirmation that second-wave clones peaking on day 37 were SARS-CoV-2 specific.

TCRdb re-called the 5' RACE reads through MiXCR, storing one row per CDR3 protein. The sample includes roughly 500,000 distinct CDR3 sequences, around 20% of them seen just once. Points on this clonotype: Its target is unknown.

Input material: PBMCs or a T cell subset sorted from them (not recorded which). The sequence derives from an adult woman who had mild COVID-19 (a few samples of this study predate the infection). Cell type and time point are not known.

Written as DNA, the CDR3 is TGTGCCAGCAGGGAGAATGAGTACCAAGAGACCCAGTACTTC. Its translation is CASRENEYQETQYF. The chain uses TRBV12-3 or TRBV12-4 and TRBJ2-5; D unclear. This CDR3 is 14 amino acids long. Trimming stripped 6 bases from V and 0 bases from J, with 11 bases between.